This T cell receptor (beta chain) was documented in a study of regulatory T cells in long-lasting Graves disease. Time point indicated: persistent/refractory GD, antithyroid drugs over 5 years with positive TRAb. Researchers made the TCR library from RNA that was extracted from PBMCs. The V and J ends lost 2 bases and 2 bases respectively, with 7 bases between them. The CDR3 sequence is 13 residues long. Per germline, CDR1 LNHNV and CDR2 YYDKDF (reference sequence). The table lists this clonotype with many counts. Sequencing libraries for TCR beta were prepared with iRepertoire HTBI primers and Arm-PCR of CDR3 regions. In TCRdb, the multiplex PCR reads were re-called with MiXCR into one record per CDR3 protein. The sample has more than 350,000 distinct CDR3 sequences, 21% seen once.

The rearrangement uses TRBV15 and TRBJ2-7; TRBD1 is a possible D gene (6 bases). The specimen comprised peripheral blood mononuclear cells (PBMCs), sampled when the disease was refractory, from a patient treated with antithyroid drugs. The sequence was collected from a female donor with Graves disease. In DNA, the CDR3 is TGTGCCACCAGCAGACAGGGGACCTACGAGCAGTACTTC. Translating gives CATSRQGTYEQYF. Together with reference TRBV15 and TRBJ2-7, the CDR3 gives the full variable domain: DAMVIQNPRYQVTQFGKPVTLSCSQTLNHNVMYWYQQKSSQAPKLLFHYYDKDFNNEADTPDNFQSRRPNTSFCFLDIRSPGLGDTAMYLCATSRQGTYEQYFGPGTRLTVT.